One and the same sample provided the 25 T cell receptor beta chains below, sequenced in a study of blood T cell repertoires in COVID-19. The protocol was immunoSEQ multiplex PCR, while the TCRdb copy is restricted to in-frame clones and leaves out a portion. The top ten hold about 1.7% of the sample, which has approximately 500,000 clones, roughly 90% seen once. The sequenced sample was PBMCs or T cells enriched from blood (not recorded which). The receptors come from a woman between 40 and 55 years old who had recovered from COVID-19.

V is TRBV4-3 and J is TRBJ1-2, with a weak D call TRBD1 (6 bases). The germline gives CDR1 LGHNA, CDR2 YSLEER. Trimming removed 0 bases at V and 4 bases at J, with 15 bases between. This CDR3 comprises 16 residues. The CDR3, as DNA: TGCGCCAGCAGCCAAGATGGAGAAGCAGGGGTCTATGGCTACACCTTC. Encoded protein: CASSQDGEAGVYGYTF.

The chain uses TRBV6-2 or TRBV6-3 and TRBJ1-2; the D is unclear. V was pared by 4 bases and J by 2 bases, with 8 bases between. The CDR3 has 13 residues. Germline V CDR1 and CDR2: MNHEY, SVGEGT. Here the CDR3 DNA reads TGTGCCAGCAGTTTATCGGGGAACTATGGCTACACCTTC. It encodes CASSLSGNYGYTF.

The V call is TRBV10-3, the J call TRBJ1-2, with TRBD1 identical over 7 bases. Germline CDR1 is ENHRY and CDR2 is SYGVKD. The CDR3 consists of 14 residues. J gave up 5 bases and V 3 bases, and 6 bases lay outside the gene matches. As DNA, the CDR3 is TGTGCCATCAGTGATGGGCAGGGGGTTTATGGCTACACCTTC. As protein: CAISDGQGVYGYTF.

The chain recombines TRBV5-8 with TRBJ2-7; TRBD1 agrees at 7 bases. Germline CDR1 SGHTS, CDR2 YDEGEE. Trimming took 0 bases from V and 0 from J; bases not matched to a gene: 9. The CDR3 consists of 17 residues. The CDR3 nucleotides read TGTGCCAGCAGCTTGGGGCTACCGGGACAGAGCTCCTACGAGCAGTACTTC. It specifies CASSLGLPGQSSYEQYF.

This sequence joins TRBV7-9 and TRBJ2-1; 7 bases map to TRBD1. The CDR3 covers 16 residues. The V and J ends lost 2 bases and 7 bases, in that order; junction bases with no gene match: 11. The V gene's germline CDR1 is SEHNR and CDR2 FQNEAQ (reference sequence). The CDR3 sequence: CASSLLPTGVRNEQFF. The DNA for the CDR3 is TGTGCCAGCAGCTTACTCCCCACAGGGGTGAGGAATGAGCAGTTCTTC.

This chain links TRBV9 with TRBJ1-3; 7 bases match TRBD1. J gave up 6 bases and V 4 bases, and 7 bases lay outside the gene matches. The CDR3 length is 14 residues. CDR1 and CDR2 from the germline V gene are SGDLS and YYNGEE. CDR3 bases: TGTGCCAGCAGCATCGGGACAGCCGAAAACACCATATATTTT. Translating it yields CASSIGTAENTIYF.

This chain links TRBV4-3 with TRBJ1-3; no reliable D call. CDR3 length: 17 residues. Germline-derived CDR1 and CDR2 are LGHNA and YSLEER. Trimming left V 0 bases short and J 2 bases short, with 14 bases between. The CDR3 sequence is CASSQDFLIGAGNTIYF. The CDR3, as DNA: TGCGCCAGCAGCCAAGATTTTTTGATCGGAGCTGGAAACACCATATATTTT.

For the CDR3, the DNA is TGTGCCAGCAGCTTTCGGGACAGGGGCCAAGAGACCCAGTACTTC. This codes for CASSFRDRGQETQYF. The J gene is TRBJ2-5, the V gene TRBV11-3, with 10 bases that match TRBD1. J gave up 1 base and V 3 bases, and 2 bases lay outside the gene matches. Looked up from germline, CDR1 is SGHNT and CDR2 is YENEEA. The CDR3 extends over 15 amino acids.

The chain employs TRBV6-2 or TRBV6-3 and TRBJ2-7; TRBD2 matches at 12 bases. CDR1 is MNHEY and CDR2 is SVGEGT in the germline V gene. The trim removed 0 bases at V and 5 bases at J, leaving 11 bases unmatched. The CDR3 consists of 18 residues. CDR3 sequence: CASSYSTSSGRATNEQYF. The CDR3 nucleotides are TGTGCCAGCAGTTACTCGACGTCTAGCGGGAGGGCCACTAACGAGCAGTACTTC.

The V gene is TRBV27, the J gene TRBJ2-1; a weak D match, TRBD1 (5 bases). CDR3 length: 13 residues. Germline V lookup: CDR1 MNHEY, CDR2 SMNVEV (reference sequence). The germline V and J ends were trimmed by 6 bases and 5 bases, with 11 bases remaining between them. CDR3 DNA: TGTGCCAGCAGCTCGACAGAGCACAATGAGCAGTTCTTC. The encoded protein is CASSSTEHNEQFF.

The rearrangement uses TRBV11-2 and TRBJ2-3; TRBD2 matches at 13 bases. CDR1 is SGHAT and CDR2 is FQNNGV in the germline V gene. The CDR3 is made up of 16 amino acids. The junction had 1 base not matched to a gene; V was cut back by 4 bases and J by 0 bases. The chain's CDR3 is CASSWTSGGSTDTQYF. CDR3 DNA sequence: TGTGCCAGCAGCTGGACTAGCGGGGGAAGCACAGATACGCAGTATTTT.

This sequence joins TRBV9 and TRBJ1-3; TRBD1 agrees at 8 bases. V was pared by 3 bases and J by 3 bases, with 5 bases of the junction left unmatched. Germline CDR1 and CDR2: SGDLS and YYNGEE. The CDR3 sequence is 15 residues long. CDR3 sequence (DNA): TGTGCCAGCAGCGCCTCAGGGGGCTATGGAAACACCATATATTTT. Translated, it gives CASSASGGYGNTIYF.

V usage is TRBV9 and J usage is TRBJ1-2, with D tentatively TRBD1 (6 bases). Trimming left V 3 bases short and J 0 bases short, with 27 bases between. CDR1 is SGDLS, CDR2 YYNGEE, per germline. The CDR3 is 20 residues long. CDR3 sequence (DNA): TGTGCCAGCAGCGCTAGTGACAGGCCCTTCTATGGATTCACTAACTATGGCTACACCTTC. As protein: CASSASDRPFYGFTNYGYTF.

This rearrangement joins TRBV3-1 (or the pseudogene TRBV3-2) to TRBJ2-7; TRBD2 agrees at 9 bases. The V gene end was trimmed by 4 bases and the J gene end by 4 bases; junction bases not matched to a gene: 23. CDR1 is LGHDT, CDR2 YNNKEL, per germline (reference sequence). The CDR3 covers 20 residues. The CDR3 is CASSPLSVSFSGRTKYEQYF. DNA for the CDR3: TGTGCCAGCAGCCCCCTTTCTGTTAGTTTTAGCGGGAGAACGAAATACGAGCAGTACTTC.

The chain combines TRBV28 with TRBJ1-6, with 7 bases that match TRBD1. Germline V CDR1 and CDR2: MDHEN, SYDVKM. The CDR3 is 16 residues long. V shed 4 bases, J shed 10 bases, and the junction held 13 bases outside the gene matches. CDR3 DNA sequence: TGTGCCAGCAGTTCCGCATTGACAGGGTTGGTCTCACCCCTCCACTTT. Translated, it gives CASSSALTGLVSPLHF.

This rearrangement joins TRBV18 to TRBJ2-1; TRBD1 is a possible D gene (7 bases). Germline CDR1 reads KGHSH; CDR2 reads LQKENI. This CDR3 contains 14 residues. V lost 4 bases and J lost 7, with 14 bases in between. The CDR3 loop reads CASSLGQGGNEQFF. CDR3 DNA: TGTGCCAGCTCACTCGGGCAGGGGGGTAATGAGCAGTTCTTC. The full variable domain, with the rest looked up from reference TRBV18 and TRBJ2-1, is NAGVMQNPRHLVRRRGQEARLRCSPMKGHSHVYWYRQLPEEGLKFMVYLQKENIIDESGMPKERFSAEFPKEGPSILRIQQVVRGDSAAYFCASSLGQGGNEQFFGPGTRLTVL.

The rearrangement uses TRBV4-3 and TRBJ2-5; the match to TRBD2 covers 7 bases. Germline values: CDR1 LGHNA, CDR2 YSLEER. CDR3 length: 13 residues. V lost 4 bases, J lost 3 bases, and 2 bases stayed unmatched. This CDR3 reads CASSRDYEETQYF. CDR3 coding DNA: TGCGCCAGCAGCCGGGACTACGAAGAGACCCAGTACTTC.

This clone was recorded only once. This rearrangement joins TRBV15 to TRBJ1-2; 7 positions match TRBD1. The trim removed 1 base at V and 3 bases at J, leaving 5 bases unmatched. The CDR3 loop spans 15 amino acids. CDR1 and CDR2 (germline): LNHNV, YYDKDF (reference sequence). CDR3 in DNA: TGTGCCACCAGCAGAGCAGGGGGTCCGGACTATGGCTACACCTTC. Protein: CATSRAGGPDYGYTF.

V usage is TRBV5-1 and J usage is TRBJ2-3; 10 bases line up with TRBD2. Per germline, CDR1 SGHRS and CDR2 YFSETQ. The ends lost 1 base at V and 7 bases at J; junction bases unmatched: 15. The length of the CDR3 is 18 residues. CDR3 loop: CASSLFASGSLATNTQYF. The CDR3 coding sequence is TGCGCCAGCAGCTTGTTTGCTAGCGGGAGTTTGGCCACGAATACGCAGTATTTT.

V usage is TRBV29-1 and J usage is TRBJ1-2; weak D call: TRBD1 (6 bases). CDR1 and CDR2 (germline): SQVTM, ANQGSEA. V was shortened by 5 bases and J by 2 bases, with 9 bases between the two germline ends. This CDR3 comprises 12 residues. The CDR3 nucleotides read TGCAGCGTTCATCAGGGGAACTATGGCTACACCTTC. Translated, it gives CSVHQGNYGYTF.

The CDR3 nucleotides read TGTGCCAGCAGTATTACTAGCGGCTCCTACAATGAGCAGTTCTTC. Protein product: CASSITSGSYNEQFF. The genes are TRBV7-2 and TRBJ2-1; TRBD2 agrees at 8 bases. V shed 6 bases and J 0 bases; nucleotides not matched to a gene: 4. Germline CDR1 reads SGHTA; CDR2 reads FQGNSA. CDR3 length: 15 amino acids. The whole variable domain, remainder taken from reference TRBV7-2 and TRBJ2-1, is GAGVSQSPSNKVTEKGKDVELRCDPISGHTALYWYRQSLGQGLEFLIYFQGNSAPDKSGLPSDRFSAERTGGSVSTLTIQRTQQEDSAVYLCASSITSGSYNEQFFGPGTRLTVL.

This sequence joins TRBV7-6 and TRBJ1-1; D may be TRBD1 (5 bases). Germline assignment: CDR1 SGHVS and CDR2 FNYEAQ. Trimming stripped 5 bases from V and 3 bases from J, with 13 bases between. This CDR3 is built from 14 residues. Here the CDR3 reads CASSPGGPYTEAFF. CDR3 bases: TGTGCCAGCAGCCCGGGGGGACCCTACACTGAAGCTTTCTTT.

This clone showed up just a few times. The genes are TRBV7-9 and TRBJ1-2, with TRBD1 identical over 7 bases. The CDR3 spans 14 residues. The V segment lost 4 bases and the J segment 4 bases; nucleotides outside the gene matches: 6. Germline V gives CDR1 SEHNR, CDR2 FQNEAQ (reference sequence). The CDR3 coding sequence is TGTGCCAGCAGCTCAGGGACAGACCTCTATGGCTACACCTTC. This gives the protein CASSSGTDLYGYTF.

The chain carries TRBV9 and TRBJ1-2; 7 nucleotides match TRBD1. The J segment lost 8 bases and the V segment lost 3 bases, leaving 13 bases of the junction unmatched. The CDR3 extends over 15 amino acids. Germline CDR1 and CDR2: SGDLS and YYNGEE. The CDR3 here is CASSGPPGQRFGYTF. The CDR3 nucleotides read TGTGCCAGCAGCGGACCCCCGGGACAGAGATTCGGCTACACCTTC.

V is TRBV27 and J is TRBJ2-2, with D possibly TRBD1 on 6 matching bases. The CDR3 runs to 15 residues. From germline, CDR1 is MNHEY and CDR2 SMNVEV (reference sequence). V was cut by 7 bases and J by 0 bases, with 12 bases left in between. The CDR3 DNA follows: TGTGCCAGCAACTCAGGGGCTTCGAACACCGGGGAGCTGTTTTTT. It encodes CASNSGASNTGELFF.